These T cell receptor beta chains were read from a single sample in a study of control samples from healthy donors and cancer patients. TCRdb's table, derived via immunoSEQ multiplex PCR, lists solely in-frame clones and lacks some. In total, the table holds roughly 200,000 clones. The material sequenced was blood. The receptors stem from a woman aged 30 to 39 in good health. The CDR3 runs from the conserved cysteine through the conserved F or W. The D gene is left open where the match is weak. The size entry is marked missing in some rows and otherwise reads once, few, many or a size class.

v_gene,j_gene,d_gene,abundance,len,CDR3aa,CDR3nt
TRBV6-5,TRBJ2-7,.,.,16,CASSYNPREVTYEQYF,TGTGCCAGCAGTTACAACCCCAGGGAAGTTACCTACGAGCAGTACTTC
TRBV7-9,TRBJ2-7,.,.,14,CASSFGQPSYEQYF,TGTGCCAGCAGCTTTGGCCAGCCGTCCTACGAGCAGTACTTC
TRBV11-2,TRBJ1-2,.,.,13,CAISQRQASIDTF,TGTGCCATCTCTCAACGGCAGGCCTCGATCGACACCTTC
TRBV28,TRBJ2-3,.,.,13,CASVGALIDTQYF,TGTGCCAGCGTGGGGGCCCTCATAGATACGCAGTATTTT
TRBV28,TRBJ1-5,TRBD1,.,15,CASSPGQGIDQPQHF,TGTGCCAGCAGTCCGGGACAGGGGATCGATCAGCCCCAGCATTTT
TRBV9,TRBJ2-2,TRBD2,.,20,CASSSGPGLAGRRNTGELFF,TGTGCCAGCAGCTCCGGACCGGGACTAGCGGGTAGGAGGAACACCGGGGAGCTGTTTTTT
TRBV29-1,TRBJ2-3,.,.,13,CSVEVQGTDTQYF,TGCAGCGTTGAAGTACAGGGAACAGATACGCAGTATTTT
TRBV6-6,TRBJ2-7,.,.,13,CASQIHSSYEQYF,TGTGCCAGCCAGATTCATAGCTCCTACGAGCAGTACTTC
TRBV2,TRBJ1-2,TRBD1,.,16,CASSTRTGSYNYGYTF,TGTGCCAGCAGTACTAGGACAGGGTCTTACAACTATGGCTACACCTTC
TRBV7-3,TRBJ1-1,TRBD1,.,15,CASSSLGGHGTEAFF,TGTGCCAGCAGCTCACTAGGGGGCCACGGCACTGAAGCTTTCTTT
TRBV3-1/TRBV3-2,TRBJ1-2,TRBD1,.,15,CASSRTGTGNYGYTF,TGTGCCAGCAGCCGGACCGGGACAGGGAACTATGGCTACACCTTC
TRBV12-3/TRBV12-4,TRBJ1-5,.,.,12,CASSSSQEPQHF,TGTGCCAGCAGTTCATCCCAGGAGCCCCAGCATTTT
TRBV2,TRBJ1-4,TRBD1,.,16,CASRRQGERTNEKLFF,TGTGCCAGCAGGAGACAGGGGGAGCGGACTAATGAAAAACTGTTTTTT
TRBV7-8,TRBJ1-2,.,.,18,CASSLESAWGDTNYGYTF,TGTGCCAGCAGCTTAGAAAGTGCCTGGGGCGACACTAACTATGGCTACACCTTC
TRBV5-1,TRBJ1-4,TRBD1,.,17,CASSYDREQPTNEKLFF,TGCGCCAGCAGCTACGACAGGGAGCAACCAACTAATGAAAAACTGTTTTTT
TRBV7-3,TRBJ2-1,.,.,14,CASSLTGITNEQFF,TGTGCCAGCAGCTTAACCGGGATCACCAATGAGCAGTTCTTC
TRBV29-1,TRBJ1-1,.,.,11,CSVHRNTEAFF,TGCAGCGTTCACAGGAACACTGAAGCTTTCTTT
TRBV4-2,TRBJ2-1,.,.,13,CASSPGNYNEQFF,TGTGCCAGCAGCCCGGGGAACTACAATGAGCAGTTCTTC
TRBV9,TRBJ1-2,.,.,12,CASSGTDYGYTF,TGTGCCAGCAGCGGGACAGACTATGGCTACACCTTC
TRBV19,TRBJ1-4,.,.,12,CASTGAGEKLFF,TGTGCCAGTACAGGGGCGGGGGAAAAACTGTTTTTT
TRBV7-6,TRBJ2-3,.,.,16,CASSLSPLRGTDTQYF,TGTGCCAGCAGCTTATCCCCCTTGCGGGGCACAGATACGCAGTATTTT
TRBV7-2,TRBJ2-1,.,.,14,CAISSGGAYNEQFF,TGTGCCATCTCTTCGGGCGGGGCCTACAATGAGCAGTTCTTC
TRBV11-1,TRBJ1-6,.,.,14,CASSLAGGRSPLHF,TGTGCCAGCAGCCTCGCGGGGGGTCGGTCACCCCTCCACTTT
TRBV2,TRBJ2-5,TRBD2,.,17,CASRPGLAGIYQETQYF,TGTGCCAGCAGGCCGGGACTAGCGGGCATATACCAAGAGACCCAGTACTTC
TRBV6-5,TRBJ2-1,.,.,14,CASRVDSSYNEQFF,TGTGCCAGCAGGGTGGACAGCTCCTACAATGAGCAGTTCTTC
TRBV30,TRBJ2-7,.,.,14,CAWSVGAGVGEQYF,TGTGCCTGGAGTGTAGGGGCAGGGGTAGGCGAGCAGTACTTC
TRBV19,TRBJ1-5,.,.,14,CATSSATPNQPQHF,TGTGCCACCAGTAGTGCCACGCCCAATCAGCCCCAGCATTTT
TRBV12-3/TRBV12-4,TRBJ2-5,.,.,12,CASSPMMETQYF,TGTGCCAGCAGCCCGATGATGGAGACCCAGTACTTC
TRBV10-3,TRBJ1-1,TRBD1,.,13,CAISDAPNRGPFF,TGTGCCATCAGTGACGCCCCGAACAGGGGGCCTTTCTTT
TRBV9,TRBJ2-5,.,.,14,CASSVPAGGETQYF,TGTGCCAGCAGCGTACCCGCTGGAGGGGAGACCCAGTACTTC
TRBV10-1,TRBJ1-1,TRBD1,.,12,CATLGTGGLAFF,TGCGCCACCCTAGGCACAGGGGGGCTTGCTTTCTTT
TRBV25-1,TRBJ1-5,TRBD1,.,14,CASGGQARNQPQHF,TGTGCCAGCGGCGGACAGGCCCGGAATCAGCCCCAGCATTTT
TRBV19,TRBJ1-1,.,.,13,CASSAPRSTEAFF,TGTGCCAGTAGTGCCCCCCGGAGCACTGAAGCTTTCTTT
TRBV25-1,TRBJ2-1,TRBD2,.,15,CASSEVGGALNEQFF,TGTGCCAGCAGTGAAGTCGGGGGGGCGCTGAATGAGCAGTTCTTC
TRBV28,TRBJ2-7,.,.,17,CASSLLFTGVDSYEQYF,TGTGCCAGCAGTTTATTGTTTACGGGGGTAGACTCCTACGAGCAGTACTTC
TRBV27,TRBJ1-6,.,.,17,CASSLNGRPNYNSPLHF,TGTGCCAGCAGTTTAAATGGGAGGCCTAACTATAATTCACCCCTCCACTTT
TRBV6-2/TRBV6-3,TRBJ2-6,.,.,15,CASSYGNSGANVLTF,TGTGCCAGCAGTTACGGGAACTCTGGGGCCAACGTCCTGACTTTC
TRBV9,TRBJ2-5,.,.,18,CASSVEGSSRGDQETQYF,TGTGCCAGCAGCGTAGAAGGGTCTAGCAGGGGGGACCAAGAGACCCAGTACTTC
TRBV7-9,TRBJ1-3,.,.,14,CAITMGDAGNTIYF,TGTGCCATCACTATGGGGGACGCCGGAAACACCATATATTTT
TRBV19,TRBJ1-1,.,.,13,CASSMLDRKEAFF,TGTGCCAGTAGTATGTTAGACAGAAAAGAAGCTTTCTTT
TRBV5-4,TRBJ2-5,TRBD2,.,15,CASSFGGAGIKTQYF,TGTGCCAGCAGCTTCGGGGGGGCCGGGATAAAGACCCAGTACTTC
TRBV6-5,TRBJ1-2,.,.,13,CASSYSRDYGYTF,TGTGCCAGCAGTTACTCGAGGGACTATGGCTACACCTTC
TRBV4-3,TRBJ1-3,.,.,15,CASSSQAPRGNTIYF,TGCGCCAGCAGCTCCCAGGCCCCTCGAGGGAACACCATATATTTT
TRBV11-2,TRBJ2-1,TRBD2,.,16,CASSLFRQRGFNEQFF,TGTGCCAGCAGCTTATTCCGCCAGCGGGGGTTCAATGAGCAGTTCTTC
TRBV4-1,TRBJ1-1,.,large,15,CASSQDHGLGTEAFF,TGCGCCAGCAGCCAAGATCACGGCCTCGGGACTGAAGCTTTCTTT